The rows below give T cell receptor beta chains drawn from one sample of a study of blood T cell repertoires in COVID-19. TCRdb's copy holds only in-frame clones and misses some; the assay was immunoSEQ multiplex PCR. The sample includes roughly 520,000 clones, 70% to 90% of them seen just once. Sequenced sample: PBMCs or T cells enriched from blood (not recorded which). The source is a woman in her 40s who had recovered from COVID-19. The CDR3 runs from the conserved cysteine through the conserved F or W. Each record gives: D gene, V gene, J gene, clone size, CDR3 protein, CDR3 DNA. D genes are given only for firm matches. Expanded clones are given a class, and other clones once, few, many or no size at all.

.	TRBV10-2	TRBJ2-7	.	CASSDTRGGYEQYF	TGCGCCAGCAGTGATACCAGGGGTGGGTACGAGCAGTACTTC
.	TRBV19	TRBJ1-2	.	CASSQQTETNYGYTF	TGTGCCAGTAGTCAACAGACAGAGACTAACTATGGCTACACCTTC
TRBD2	TRBV4-3	TRBJ2-1	.	CASSQGVSGRAYNEQFF	TGCGCCAGCAGCCAAGGGGTGAGCGGGAGGGCCTACAATGAGCAGTTCTTC
TRBD1	TRBV11-3	TRBJ1-4	once	CASSTDRGGEKLFF	TGTGCCAGCAGCACTGACAGGGGAGGCGAAAAACTGTTTTTT
.	TRBV19	TRBJ2-7	.	CASTNRYEQYF	TGTGCCAGTACCAATCGGTACGAGCAGTACTTC
TRBD1	TRBV7-8	TRBJ1-5	.	CASSLVLGQGINQPQHF	TGTGCCAGCAGCTTAGTTTTGGGACAGGGGATCAATCAGCCCCAGCATTTT
.	TRBV12-3/TRBV12-4	TRBJ2-5	.	CASSVISGETQYF	TGTGCCAGCAGCGTTATTTCAGGAGAGACCCAGTACTTC
TRBD1	TRBV6-5	TRBJ1-1	.	CASSYSWTGEAFF	TGTGCCAGCAGTTACTCTTGGACAGGGGAAGCTTTCTTT
.	TRBV5-4	TRBJ1-1	.	CASALSPGMNTEAFF	TGTGCCAGCGCCCTTTCCCCGGGGATGAACACTGAAGCTTTCTTT
.	TRBV5-5	TRBJ1-3	.	CASHRQNSGNTIYF	TGTGCCAGCCACCGACAGAACTCTGGAAACACCATATATTTT
.	TRBV4-2	TRBJ1-6	once	CASSQDLQGYSPLHF	TGTGCCAGCAGCCAAGATTTACAGGGCTATTCACCCCTCCACTTT
.	TRBV10-3	TRBJ2-5	.	CAISGGGGPNRETQYF	TGTGCCATCAGTGGTGGGGGAGGCCCTAATCGCGAGACCCAGTACTTC
.	TRBV14	TRBJ1-5	.	CASSQDLEEDYSNQPQHF	TGTGCCAGCAGCCAAGATTTGGAGGAGGATTATAGCAATCAGCCCCAGCATTTT